The present TCR beta chain was sequenced within a study of T cell responses to AZD1222 COVID-19 vaccine (dated by TCRdb to about 2021). Looking at the study overall: A total of 230 to 250 trial participants underwent TCR sequencing, of whom 200 to 220 had received two doses of AZD1222 and some 26 had received two doses of the MenACWY control vaccine. Trial participants were enrolled by age into subgroups of 18-55, 56-69 and 70-plus years, and roughly 150, 30 and 60 TCR-sequenced participants, respectively, were included in these subgroups. What the study reported, not specific to this receptor: Because no day 14 peak-response samples were available, the repertoires could be characterized only after the peak T cell response. Reportedly, almost half of the unique spike-specific TCRs recognized epitopes lying outside the regions that are mutated in the B.1.351 and B.1.1.7 variants. The whole spike protein was spanned by vaccine-associated CD4 TCRs, and dominant responses were seen in regions 160-218 and 743-854. Only five to seven AZD1222 recipients were SARS-CoV-2 seropositive at baseline, limiting conclusions about previously exposed vaccinees. Participants were mostly white British, with more females than males. The authors suggested clonal diversity may have been underestimated. The 56-69-year group was small, and its depth increase did not reach significance, likely because of low power. Spike-specific TCR breadth and depth rose significantly after two AZD1222 doses compared with day 0 and with MenACWY recipients.

As regards this clone: The antigen it recognizes is unknown. Base qualities are missing; no much larger clone stands one base away.

The CDR3 regions of human TCRbeta chains were subjected to immunosequencing. The published analysis was carried out like this. TCRs in the repertoires were matched against a reference library of SARS-CoV-2-specific TCRs that had been generated with the MIRA antigen-specificity platform. Breadth was defined as the fraction of unique TCRs that were SARS-CoV-2-associated. Depth was defined as the fraction of total T cells that were SARS-CoV-2-associated. Using the MIRA data, each spike-specific TCR was mapped to the spike region that the TCR reacts to and placed in a CD4 or CD8 class. Log10-transformed breadth and depth values were compared by one-way ANOVA with Sidak's multiple comparisons tests. TCRdb limited this immuneACCESS table to in-frame rearrangements with V and J called. A share of clones is missing; checked studies link under half to unresolved V genes, and the rest is unexplained. The V and J calls and clone size were taken over from that table, and D and trimming were inferred from the DNA. For this sample the table gives approximately 30,000 clones, of which 85% to 90% were detected only once. The top ten hold around 10% of the sample.

Interpreted using the paper, the time point label stands for: about 28 days (+/-7) after the second vaccine dose. AZD1222 recipients whose second dose came at about 4 weeks and those whose second dose came at about 12 weeks were combined into one group, since spike-specific TCR depth and breadth did not differ between the two schedules. Samples from vaccinated people were obtained from the UK trials COV001 and COV002, which included a single-blind randomized controlled phase 2/3 trial of AZD1222 (ChAdOx1 nCoV-19) in healthy adults. Trial participant PBMC samples were collected at day 0 and day 28 after the second dose for TCRbeta chain sequencing. The CDR3 measures 15 amino acids from cysteine to phenylalanine. The CDR3 DNA has 45 bases and is translated from base 1. The V end loses 5 bases and the J end loses 4 bases, and a stretch of 12 bases separates them. The germline V gene yields MNHEY for CDR1 and SVGAGI for CDR2.

The TCR was taken from an adult who received the AZD1222 COVID-19 vaccine. Material: peripheral blood, obtained 28 days after the second AZD1222 dose. This sequence uses TRBV6-5 and TRBJ1-6; no D segment can be confidently identified. The DNA is as follows: TGTGCCAGCAGTCCCCGGGAGGGTTATAATTCACCCCTCCACTTT. Protein translation: CASSPREGYNSPLHF.